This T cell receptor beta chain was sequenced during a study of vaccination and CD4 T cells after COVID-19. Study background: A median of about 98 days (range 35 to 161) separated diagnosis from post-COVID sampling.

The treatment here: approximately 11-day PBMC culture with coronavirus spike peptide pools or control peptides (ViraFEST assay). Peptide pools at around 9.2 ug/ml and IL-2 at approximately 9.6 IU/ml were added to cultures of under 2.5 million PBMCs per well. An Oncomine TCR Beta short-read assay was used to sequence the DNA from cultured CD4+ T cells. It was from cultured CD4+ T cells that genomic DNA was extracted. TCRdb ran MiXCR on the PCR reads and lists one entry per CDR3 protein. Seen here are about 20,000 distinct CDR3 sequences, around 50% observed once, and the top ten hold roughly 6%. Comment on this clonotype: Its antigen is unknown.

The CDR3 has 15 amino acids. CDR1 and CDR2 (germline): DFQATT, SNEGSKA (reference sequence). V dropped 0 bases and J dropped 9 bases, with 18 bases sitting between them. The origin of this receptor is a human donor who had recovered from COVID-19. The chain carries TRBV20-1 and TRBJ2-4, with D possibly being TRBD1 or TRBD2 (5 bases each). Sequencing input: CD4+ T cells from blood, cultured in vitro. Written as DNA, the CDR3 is TGCAGTGCTAGAGATAGGGCCTTGGGGACGGGCATTCAGTACTTC. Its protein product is CSARDRALGTGIQYF.